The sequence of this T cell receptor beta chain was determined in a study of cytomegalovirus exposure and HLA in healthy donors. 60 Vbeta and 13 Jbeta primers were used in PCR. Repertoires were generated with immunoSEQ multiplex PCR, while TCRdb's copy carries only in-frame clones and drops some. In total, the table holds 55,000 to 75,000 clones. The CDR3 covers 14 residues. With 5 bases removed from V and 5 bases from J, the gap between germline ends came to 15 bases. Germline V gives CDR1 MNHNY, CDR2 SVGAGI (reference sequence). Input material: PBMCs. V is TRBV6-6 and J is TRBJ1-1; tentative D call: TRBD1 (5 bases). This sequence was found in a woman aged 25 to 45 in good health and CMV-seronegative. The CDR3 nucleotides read TGTGCCAGCAGTCTCCGGGGGGTAGATACTGAAGCTTTCTTT. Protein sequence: CASSLRGVDTEAFF.